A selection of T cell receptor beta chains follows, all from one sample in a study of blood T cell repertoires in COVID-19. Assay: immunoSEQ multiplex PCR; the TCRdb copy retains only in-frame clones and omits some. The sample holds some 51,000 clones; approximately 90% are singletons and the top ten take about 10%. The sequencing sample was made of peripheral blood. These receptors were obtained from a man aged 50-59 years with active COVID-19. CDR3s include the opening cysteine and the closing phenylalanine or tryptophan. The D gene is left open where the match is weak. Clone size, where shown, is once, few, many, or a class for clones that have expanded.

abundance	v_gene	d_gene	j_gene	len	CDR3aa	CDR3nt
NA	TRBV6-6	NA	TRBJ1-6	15	CASSSHSGANSPLHF	TGTGCCAGCAGTTCCCACTCAGGGGCGAATTCACCCCTCCACTTT
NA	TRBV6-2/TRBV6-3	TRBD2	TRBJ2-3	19	CASSYSTGAAGGGLDTQYF	TGTGCCAGCAGTTACTCGACGGGCGCAGCGGGAGGGGGATTAGATACGCAGTATTTT
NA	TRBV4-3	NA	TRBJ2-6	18	CASSQEYVGSSGANVLTF	TGCGCCAGCAGCCAAGAATACGTGGGCAGCTCTGGGGCCAACGTCCTGACTTTC
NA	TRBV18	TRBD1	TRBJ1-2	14	CASSPQGQGHGYTF	TGTGCCAGCTCACCGCAGGGACAGGGGCACGGCTACACCTTC
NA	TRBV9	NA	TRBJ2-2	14	CASSVEGVTGELFF	TGTGCCAGCAGTGTAGAGGGGGTTACGGGGGAGCTGTTTTTT
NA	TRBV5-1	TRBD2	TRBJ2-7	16	CASSLGKREPNYEQYF	TGCGCCAGCAGCTTGGGTAAGCGGGAGCCAAACTACGAGCAGTACTTC
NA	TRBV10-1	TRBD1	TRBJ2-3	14	CASSDRVWTDTQYF	TGCGCCAGCAGCGACAGGGTATGGACAGATACGCAGTATTTT
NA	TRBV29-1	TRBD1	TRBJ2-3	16	CSVSRKGAGYTDTQYF	TGCAGCGTAAGTAGAAAGGGGGCCGGATACACAGATACGCAGTATTTT
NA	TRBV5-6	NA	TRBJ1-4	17	CASSGVQGWATNEKLFF	TGTGCCAGCAGCGGAGTCCAGGGTTGGGCAACTAATGAAAAACTGTTTTTT
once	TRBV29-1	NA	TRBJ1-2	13	CSVEGLATAGYTF	TGCAGCGTTGAAGGCCTCGCGACAGCTGGCTACACCTTC
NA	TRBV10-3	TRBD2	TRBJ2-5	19	CAISEGGWGAGVRWETQYF	TGTGCCATCAGTGAGGGCGGTTGGGGTGCGGGAGTTCGCTGGGAGACCCAGTACTTC
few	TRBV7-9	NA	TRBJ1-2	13	CAIVRGASNGYTF	TGTGCCATTGTCCGGGGAGCATCGAATGGCTACACCTTC
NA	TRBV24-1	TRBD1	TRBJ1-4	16	CATSDAQGASNEKLFF	TGTGCCACCAGTGATGCACAGGGGGCTTCTAATGAAAAACTGTTTTTT
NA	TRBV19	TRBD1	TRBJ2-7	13	CASSGQVSDEQYF	TGTGCCAGTAGCGGACAGGTTTCTGACGAGCAGTACTTC
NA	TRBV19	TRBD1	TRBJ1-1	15	CASSTHRGGNTEAFF	TGTGCCAGTAGTACCCACAGGGGAGGGAACACTGAAGCTTTCTTT
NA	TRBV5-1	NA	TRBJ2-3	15	CASSSRGYGTDTQYF	TGCGCCAGCTCGTCTCGCGGTTACGGCACAGATACGCAGTATTTT
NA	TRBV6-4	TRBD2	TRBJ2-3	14	CASSASGGADTQYF	TGTGCCAGCAGTGCCAGCGGGGGGGCAGATACGCAGTATTTT
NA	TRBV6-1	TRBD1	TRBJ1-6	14	CASSEQGVGSPLHF	TGTGCCAGCAGTGAACAGGGGGTAGGTTCACCCCTCCACTTT
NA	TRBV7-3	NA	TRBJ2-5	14	CASSEPTAQETQYF	TGTGCCAGCAGCGAACCGACAGCTCAAGAGACCCAGTACTTC
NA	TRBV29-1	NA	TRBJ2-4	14	CSVEEGYPKNIQYF	TGCAGCGTTGAAGAGGGCTATCCCAAAAACATTCAGTACTTC
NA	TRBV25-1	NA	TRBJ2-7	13	CASSTEVAGQQYF	TGTGCCAGCTCCACCGAGGTCGCGGGGCAGCAGTACTTC
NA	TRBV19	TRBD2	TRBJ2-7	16	CASSDQGGENAYEQYF	TGTGCCAGTAGCGATCAGGGAGGGGAGAACGCCTACGAGCAGTACTTC
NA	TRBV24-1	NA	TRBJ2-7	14	CATSEQQDPYEQYF	TGTGCCACCAGTGAACAACAGGATCCCTACGAGCAGTACTTC
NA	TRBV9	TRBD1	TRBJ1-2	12	CASSQGARGYTF	TGTGCCAGCAGTCAGGGGGCGCGAGGCTACACCTTC
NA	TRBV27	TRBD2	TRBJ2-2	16	CASSPSGGSNTGELFF	TGTGCCAGCAGTCCTAGCGGGGGGTCGAACACCGGGGAGCTGTTTTTT
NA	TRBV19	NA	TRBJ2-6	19	CASSRQQGRGDAGANVLTF	TGTGCCAGTAGCCGTCAACAGGGAAGGGGTGACGCTGGGGCCAACGTCCTGACTTTC
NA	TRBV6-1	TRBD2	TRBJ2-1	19	CASSEASGRTFAYYNEQFF	TGTGCCAGCAGTGAAGCGAGCGGGAGGACCTTTGCTTACTACAATGAGCAGTTCTTC
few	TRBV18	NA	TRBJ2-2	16	CASSPYGVVSTGELFF	TGTGCCAGCTCACCATACGGGGTTGTGAGCACCGGGGAGCTGTTTTTT
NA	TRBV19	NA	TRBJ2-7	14	CASSISQGDYEQYF	TGTGCCAGTAGTATAAGTCAGGGTGACTACGAGCAGTACTTC